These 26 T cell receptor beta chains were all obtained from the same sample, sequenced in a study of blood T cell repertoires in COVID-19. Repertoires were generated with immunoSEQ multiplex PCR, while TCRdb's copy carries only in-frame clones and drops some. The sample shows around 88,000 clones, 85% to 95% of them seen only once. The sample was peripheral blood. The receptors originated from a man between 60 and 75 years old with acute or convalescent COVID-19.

CDR3 amino acids: CASSWTGEGETQYF. The CDR3, as DNA: TGTGCCAGCAGTTGGACAGGGGAGGGAGAGACCCAGTACTTC. The J gene is TRBJ2-5, the V gene TRBV2; 9 bases line up with TRBD1. Germline lookup yields CDR1 SNHLY and CDR2 FYNNEI. The CDR3 contains 14 residues. The V and J ends lost 5 bases and 4 bases, in that order; junction bases with no gene match: 5.

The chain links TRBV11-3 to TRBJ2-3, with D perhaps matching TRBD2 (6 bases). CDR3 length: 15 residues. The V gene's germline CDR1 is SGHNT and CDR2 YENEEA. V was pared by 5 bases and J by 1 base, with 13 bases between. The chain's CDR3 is CASSRTWGGTDTQYF. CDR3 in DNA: TGTGCCAGCAGCCGAACGTGGGGGGGCACAGATACGCAGTATTTT.

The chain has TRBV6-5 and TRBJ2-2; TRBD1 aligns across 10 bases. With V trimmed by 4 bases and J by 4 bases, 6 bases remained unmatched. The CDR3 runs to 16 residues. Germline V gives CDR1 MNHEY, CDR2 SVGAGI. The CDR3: CASSSRQGASTGELFF. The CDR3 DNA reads TGTGCCAGCAGTTCACGACAGGGGGCCTCCACCGGGGAGCTGTTTTTT.

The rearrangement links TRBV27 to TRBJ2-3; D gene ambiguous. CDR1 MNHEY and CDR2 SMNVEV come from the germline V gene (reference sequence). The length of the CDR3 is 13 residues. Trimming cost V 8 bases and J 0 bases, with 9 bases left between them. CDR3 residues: CASAALSTDTQYF. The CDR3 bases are TGTGCCAGCGCGGCGCTTAGCACAGATACGCAGTATTTT.

DNA of the CDR3: TGTGCCAGCAGTTTATGGCAGGGCCCCGGGGAGCTGTTTTTT. Amino acid sequence: CASSLWQGPGELFF. The chain recombines TRBV2 with TRBJ2-2; TRBD1 might be the D (5 bases). This CDR3 comprises 14 residues. From germline, CDR1 is SNHLY and CDR2 FYNNEI. V was shortened by 5 bases and J by 6 bases, with 13 bases between the two germline ends.

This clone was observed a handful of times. CDR3 bases: TGTGCCAGCAGCTTAGGGCGGGGGTCTGGTACCAACATTCAGTACTTC. Translated: CASSLGRGSGTNIQYF. This chain uses TRBV7-2 with TRBJ2-4, with TRBD2 matching over 7 bases. The CDR3 covers 16 residues. Trimming cost V 1 base and J 7 bases; bases outside gene matches: 10. Germline values: CDR1 SGHTA, CDR2 FQGNSA.

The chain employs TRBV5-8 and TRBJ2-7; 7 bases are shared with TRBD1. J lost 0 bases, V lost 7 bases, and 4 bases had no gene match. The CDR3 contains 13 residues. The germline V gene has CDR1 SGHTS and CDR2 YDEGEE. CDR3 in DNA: TGTGCCAGCTCTTGGGACAGCTCCTACGAGCAGTACTTC. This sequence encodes CASSWDSSYEQYF.

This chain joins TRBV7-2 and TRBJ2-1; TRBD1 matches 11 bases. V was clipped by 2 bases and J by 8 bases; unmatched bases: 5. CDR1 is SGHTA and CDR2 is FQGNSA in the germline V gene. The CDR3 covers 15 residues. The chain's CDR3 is CASSLMGQGVHEQFF. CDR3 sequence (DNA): TGTGCCAGCAGCTTAATGGGACAGGGGGTCCATGAGCAGTTCTTC.

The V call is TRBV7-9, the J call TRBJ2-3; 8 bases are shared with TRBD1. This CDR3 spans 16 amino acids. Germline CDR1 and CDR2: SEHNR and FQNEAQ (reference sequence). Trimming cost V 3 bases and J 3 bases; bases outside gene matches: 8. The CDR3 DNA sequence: TGTGCCAGCAGCTTTCAGGGGGCGCGCGGGACAGATACGCAGTATTTT. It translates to CASSFQGARGTDTQYF.

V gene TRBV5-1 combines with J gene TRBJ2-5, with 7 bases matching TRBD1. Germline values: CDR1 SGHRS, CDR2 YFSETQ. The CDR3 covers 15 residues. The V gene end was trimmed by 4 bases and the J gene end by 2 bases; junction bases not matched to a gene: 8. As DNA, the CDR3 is TGCGCCAGCAGCCTCGACAGGGTCGCTCAAGAGACCCAGTACTTC. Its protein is CASSLDRVAQETQYF.

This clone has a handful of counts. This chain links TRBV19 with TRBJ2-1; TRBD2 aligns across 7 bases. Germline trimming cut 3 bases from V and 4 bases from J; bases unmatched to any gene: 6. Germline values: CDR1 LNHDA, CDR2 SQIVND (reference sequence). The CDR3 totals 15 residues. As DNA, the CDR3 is TGTGCCAGTAGTATGATGGCGGGAGATTACAATGAGCAGTTCTTC. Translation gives CASSMMAGDYNEQFF.

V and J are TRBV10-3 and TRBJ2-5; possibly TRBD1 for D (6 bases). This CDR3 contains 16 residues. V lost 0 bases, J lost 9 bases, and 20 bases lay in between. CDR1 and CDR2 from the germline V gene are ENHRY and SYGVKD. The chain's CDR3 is CAISESFGQSQQPQYF. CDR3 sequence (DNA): TGTGCCATCAGTGAGTCGTTCGGACAGTCCCAACAACCCCAGTACTTC.

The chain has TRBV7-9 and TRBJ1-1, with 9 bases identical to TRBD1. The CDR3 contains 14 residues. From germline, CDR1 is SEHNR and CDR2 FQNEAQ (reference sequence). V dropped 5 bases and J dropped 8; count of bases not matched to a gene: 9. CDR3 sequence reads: CASSQYRGPKEAFF. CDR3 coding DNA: TGTGCCAGCAGCCAATACAGGGGGCCAAAAGAAGCTTTCTTT.

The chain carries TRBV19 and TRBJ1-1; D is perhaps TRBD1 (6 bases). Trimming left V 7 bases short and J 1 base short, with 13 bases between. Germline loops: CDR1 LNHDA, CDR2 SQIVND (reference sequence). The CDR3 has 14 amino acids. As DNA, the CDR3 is TGTGCCAGTACCCTCACGACAGGGAACACTGAAGCTTTCTTT. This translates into CASTLTTGNTEAFF. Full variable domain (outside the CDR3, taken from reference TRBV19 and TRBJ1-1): DGGITQSPKYLFRKEGQNVTLSCEQNLNHDAMYWYRQDPGQGLRLIYYSQIVNDFQKGDIAEGYSVSREKKESFPLTVTSAQKNPTAFYLCASTLTTGNTEAFFGQGTRLTVV.

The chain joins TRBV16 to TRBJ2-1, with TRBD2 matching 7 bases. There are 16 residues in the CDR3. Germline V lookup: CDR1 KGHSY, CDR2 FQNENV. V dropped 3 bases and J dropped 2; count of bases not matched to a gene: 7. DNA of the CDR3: TGTGCCAGCAGCCACAGCGGAACTAGCGCCTACAATGAGCAGTTCTTC. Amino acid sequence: CASSHSGTSAYNEQFF.

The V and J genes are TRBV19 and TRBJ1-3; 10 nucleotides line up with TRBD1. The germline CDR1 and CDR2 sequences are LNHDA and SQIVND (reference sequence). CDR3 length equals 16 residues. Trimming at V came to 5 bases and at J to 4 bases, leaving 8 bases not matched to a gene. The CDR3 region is CASSPSRDRGGNTIYF. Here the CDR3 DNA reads TGTGCCAGTAGTCCGAGCCGGGACAGGGGAGGAAACACCATATATTTT.

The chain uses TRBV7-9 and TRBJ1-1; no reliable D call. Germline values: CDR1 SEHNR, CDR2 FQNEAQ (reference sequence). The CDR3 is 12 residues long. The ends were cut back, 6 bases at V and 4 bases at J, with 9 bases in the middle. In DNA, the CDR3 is TGTGCCAGCAGGCTGGGCACCACTGAAGCTTTCTTT. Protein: CASRLGTTEAFF.

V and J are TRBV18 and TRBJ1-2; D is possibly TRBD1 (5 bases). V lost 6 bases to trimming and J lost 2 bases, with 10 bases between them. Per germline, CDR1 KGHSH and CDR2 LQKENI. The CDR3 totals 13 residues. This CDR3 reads CASSAGPNYGYTF. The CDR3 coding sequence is TGTGCCAGCTCGGCAGGGCCCAACTATGGCTACACCTTC. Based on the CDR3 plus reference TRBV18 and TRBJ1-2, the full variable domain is NAGVMQNPRHLVRRRGQEARLRCSPMKGHSHVYWYRQLPEEGLKFMVYLQKENIIDESGMPKERFSAEFPKEGPSILRIQQVVRGDSAAYFCASSAGPNYGYTFGSGTRLTVV.

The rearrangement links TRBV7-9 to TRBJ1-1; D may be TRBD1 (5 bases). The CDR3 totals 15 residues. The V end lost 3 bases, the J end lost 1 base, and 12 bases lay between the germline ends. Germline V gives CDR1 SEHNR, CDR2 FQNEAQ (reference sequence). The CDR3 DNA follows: TGTGCCAGCAGCTTTACCGGTCAGGGGAACACTGAAGCTTTCTTT. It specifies CASSFTGQGNTEAFF.

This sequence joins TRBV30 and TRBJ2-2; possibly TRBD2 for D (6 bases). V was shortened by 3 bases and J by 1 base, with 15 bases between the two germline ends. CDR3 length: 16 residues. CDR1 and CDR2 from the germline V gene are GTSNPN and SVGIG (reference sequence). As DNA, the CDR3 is TGTGCCTGGAGAAAGGCGGGGCGGAGGAACACCGGGGAGCTGTTTTTT. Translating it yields CAWRKAGRRNTGELFF.

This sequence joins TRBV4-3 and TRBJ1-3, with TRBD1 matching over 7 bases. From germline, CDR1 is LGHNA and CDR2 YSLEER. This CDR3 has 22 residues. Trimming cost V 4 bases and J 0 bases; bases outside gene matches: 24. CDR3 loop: CASSPSQDLQGTRRISGNTIYF. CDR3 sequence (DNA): TGCGCCAGCAGCCCAAGCCAGGATTTACAGGGGACAAGGAGGATCTCTGGAAACACCATATATTTT.

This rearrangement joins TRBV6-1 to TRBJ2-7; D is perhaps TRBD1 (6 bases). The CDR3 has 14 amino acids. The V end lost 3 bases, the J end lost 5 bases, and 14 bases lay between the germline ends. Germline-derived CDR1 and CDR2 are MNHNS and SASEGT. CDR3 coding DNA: TGTGCCAGCAGTGACAGGGGCGAGGCTCACGAGCAGTACTTC. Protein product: CASSDRGEAHEQYF.

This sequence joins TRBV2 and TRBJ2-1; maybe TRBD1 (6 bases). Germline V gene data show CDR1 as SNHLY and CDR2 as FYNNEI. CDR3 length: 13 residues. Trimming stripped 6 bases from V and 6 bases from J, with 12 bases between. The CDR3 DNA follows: TGTGCCAGCAGGGGGGCCGGATCCAATGAGCAGTTCTTC. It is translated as CASRGAGSNEQFF.

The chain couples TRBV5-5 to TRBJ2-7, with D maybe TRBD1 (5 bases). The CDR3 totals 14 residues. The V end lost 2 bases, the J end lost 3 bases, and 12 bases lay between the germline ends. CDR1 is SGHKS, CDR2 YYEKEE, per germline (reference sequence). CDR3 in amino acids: CASSLRQTFYEQYF. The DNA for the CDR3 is TGTGCCAGCAGCTTACGACAGACCTTCTACGAGCAGTACTTC.

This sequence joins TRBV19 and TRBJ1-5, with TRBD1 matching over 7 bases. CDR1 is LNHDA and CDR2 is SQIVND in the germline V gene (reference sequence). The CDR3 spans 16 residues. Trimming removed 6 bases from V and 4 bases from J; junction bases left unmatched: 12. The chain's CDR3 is CASSLHFGTENQPQHF. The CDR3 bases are TGTGCCAGTAGCTTACATTTCGGGACAGAGAATCAGCCCCAGCATTTT.

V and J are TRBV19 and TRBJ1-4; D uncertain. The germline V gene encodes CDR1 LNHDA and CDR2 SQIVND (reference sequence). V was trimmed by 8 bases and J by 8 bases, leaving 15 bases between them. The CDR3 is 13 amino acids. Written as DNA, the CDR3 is TGTGCCAGTCAAAATCAGCCGGGAGAAAAACTGTTTTTT. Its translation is CASQNQPGEKLFF. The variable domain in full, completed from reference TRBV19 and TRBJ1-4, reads DGGITQSPKYLFRKEGQNVTLSCEQNLNHDAMYWYRQDPGQGLRLIYYSQIVNDFQKGDIAEGYSVSREKKESFPLTVTSAQKNPTAFYLCASQNQPGEKLFFGSGTQLSVL.